This TCR beta chain was recovered during a study of siplizumab effects on memory and regulatory T cells. Overall study findings and caveats: Memory cells seemed less diverse than naive T cells, which also seemed major contributors to the alloresponse. Few alloreactive clones mapped to unstimulated subsets.

This CDR3 has 16 amino acids. J gave up 5 bases and V 6 bases, and 15 bases lay outside the gene matches. Germline CDR1 SGHTA, CDR2 FQGNSA. This clone appeared a single time. The antigen is unknown. TCR templates numbering some 100,000 were assayed per sample. The table came from immunoSEQ multiplex PCR; TCRdb's copy has only in-frame clones and leaves some out. The data hold about 55,000 clones, with nearly 98% observed a single time. Sequencing used naive CD4+ T cells sorted from blood. The chain has TRBV7-2 and TRBJ2-7; TRBD1 aligns across 8 bases. This TCR came from a human donor in good health. The CDR3 region is CASRGGVGQGIDEQYF. The CDR3 nucleotides are TGTGCCAGCAGGGGAGGCGTAGGACAGGGCATCGACGAGCAGTACTTC.